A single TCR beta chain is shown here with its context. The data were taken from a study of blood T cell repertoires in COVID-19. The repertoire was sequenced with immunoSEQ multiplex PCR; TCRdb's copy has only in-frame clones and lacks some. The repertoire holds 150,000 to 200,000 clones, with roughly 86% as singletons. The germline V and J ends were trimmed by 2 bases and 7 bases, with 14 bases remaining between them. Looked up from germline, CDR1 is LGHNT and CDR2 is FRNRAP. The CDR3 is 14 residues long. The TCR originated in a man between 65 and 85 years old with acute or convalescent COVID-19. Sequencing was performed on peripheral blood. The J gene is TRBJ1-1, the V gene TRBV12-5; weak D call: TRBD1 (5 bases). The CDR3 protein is CASGLSPPGGEAFF. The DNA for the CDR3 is TGTGCTAGTGGTTTGTCCCCCCCGGGGGGTGAAGCTTTCTTT.